Described below is a single T cell receptor beta chain sequence and its context. Antigen specificity is unknown. Per germline, CDR1 SGHAT and CDR2 FQNNGV. The junction had 6 bases not matched to a gene; V was cut back by 3 bases and J by 0 bases. The length of the CDR3 is 17 residues. This specimen belongs to a study of T cells in narcolepsy. Study as a whole: Patients with NT1 or NT2 and healthy control donors were enrolled.

The assay was immunoSEQ multiplex PCR, and TCRdb's table has in-frame clones only and misses some. The sample shows about 35,000 clones, 65% to 85% of them seen only once. General observations from the study: Blood of same and different patients, but not healthy controls, reportedly held recurring autoreactive clonotypes.

This sequence joins TRBV11-2 and TRBJ2-3; 10 bases line up with TRBD2. Sequencing was done on a sample of memory (CD45RA-) CD4+ T cells from blood. This clonotype originated in a human donor in good health. The CDR3 protein is CASSFAAGGGSTDTQYF. The CDR3 bases are TGTGCCAGCAGCTTCGCAGCGGGAGGGGGGAGCACAGATACGCAGTATTTT.